What follows are 30 T cell receptor beta chains derived from one specimen sequenced in a study of shared clonotypes between healthy human individuals. The naive CD8 subset, CD45RO-negative cells positively selected for CCR7, excluded terminally differentiated effector memory CD45RA+ cells. This table comes from immunoSEQ multiplex PCR, and its TCRdb copy is limited to in-frame clones, with some not included. Here the sample spans 1.5 million to 2.5 million clones, around 96% being singletons. The sequenced material came from naive CD8+ T cells sorted from blood. The receptors come from a young man in good health.

V usage is TRBV27 and J usage is TRBJ1-1; D not resolved. V lost 0 bases and J lost 7, with 9 bases in between. Germline V gene sequence: CDR1 MNHEY, CDR2 SMNVEV (reference sequence). This CDR3 contains 13 residues. CDR3 residues: CASSLSGMVEAFF. The CDR3 nucleotides are TGTGCCAGCAGTTTATCCGGGATGGTTGAAGCTTTCTTT.

The genes are TRBV7-9 and TRBJ1-5, with D tentatively TRBD1 (6 bases). The CDR3 runs to 14 residues. The V end was cut by 6 bases, the J end by 7 bases, with 16 bases between. Per germline, CDR1 SEHNR and CDR2 FQNEAQ (reference sequence). The CDR3 DNA sequence: TGTGCCAGCAGTCCGACAGGTACCGGCCAGCCCCAGCATTTT. It specifies CASSPTGTGQPQHF.

The chain links TRBV30 to TRBJ1-1; D is possibly TRBD1 (5 bases). CDR3 length equals 16 residues. V was trimmed by 0 bases and J by 1 base, leaving 15 bases between them. The germline CDR1 and CDR2 sequences are GTSNPN and SVGIG (reference sequence). The CDR3 sequence is CAWSVRLGVGNTEAFF. For the CDR3, the DNA is TGTGCCTGGAGTGTACGTTTAGGGGTAGGGAACACTGAAGCTTTCTTT.

The genes are TRBV5-6 and TRBJ1-1; weak D call: TRBD1 (6 bases). The CDR3 contains 16 residues. The ends were cut back, 0 bases at V and 5 bases at J, with 17 bases in the middle. The germline V gene has CDR1 SGHDT and CDR2 YYEEEE. CDR3 sequence: CASSLELSGGGTEAFF. Written as DNA, the CDR3 is TGTGCCAGCAGCTTGGAGCTGTCCGGGGGCGGTACTGAAGCTTTCTTT.

The J gene is TRBJ2-3, the V gene TRBV27; D remains ambiguous. With 2 bases removed from V and 2 bases from J, the gap between germline ends came to 8 bases. The CDR3 is 14 amino acids. Germline V gives CDR1 MNHEY, CDR2 SMNVEV (reference sequence). The CDR3 sequence: CASSLQESTDTQYF. The CDR3, as DNA: TGTGCCAGCAGTTTACAGGAATCCACAGATACGCAGTATTTT.

V is TRBV9 and J is TRBJ2-1, with 9 bases aligning to TRBD2. The junction had 11 bases not matched to a gene; V was cut back by 7 bases and J by 9 bases. Germline V gives CDR1 SGDLS, CDR2 YYNGEE. The CDR3 loop spans 14 amino acids. CDR3 coding DNA: TGTGCCAGCTCTGCTAGCGGGATGATGGCTGAGCAGTTCTTC. Residues: CASSASGMMAEQFF. Variable domain in full (rest from reference TRBV9 and TRBJ2-1): DSGVTQTPKHLITATGQRVTLRCSPRSGDLSVYWYQQSLDQGLQFLIQYYNGEERAKGNILERFSAQQFPDLHSELNLSSLELGDSALYFCASSASGMMAEQFFGPGTRLTVL.

The rearrangement joins TRBV7-6 to TRBJ2-4; 7 bases match TRBD2. The CDR3 covers 17 residues. V lost 0 bases and J lost 3; bases outside the gene matches: 8. Germline V gene sequence: CDR1 SGHVS, CDR2 FNYEAQ. The DNA for the CDR3 is TGTGCCAGCAGCTTAGCGTGGTGGGAGGGTGGCAAAAACATTCAGTACTTC. Residues: CASSLAWWEGGKNIQYF.

V gene TRBV7-6 combines with J gene TRBJ1-1; maybe TRBD1 (6 bases). This CDR3 has 15 amino acids. The V and J ends lost 1 base and 4 bases respectively, with 13 bases between them. Germline assignment: CDR1 SGHVS and CDR2 FNYEAQ. The CDR3 DNA follows: TGTGCCAGCAGCTTAGTCGAATCAGGGGTCACTGAAGCTTTCTTT. This gives the protein CASSLVESGVTEAFF.

The rearrangement uses TRBV6-5 and TRBJ1-6; the match to TRBD1 covers 8 bases. The CDR3 consists of 14 residues. V trimming: 7 bases; J trimming: 6 bases; junction bases outside the gene matches: 5. Germline V gene sequence: CDR1 MNHEY, CDR2 SVGAGI. CDR3 protein: CASTSTGVNSPLHF. The CDR3 DNA reads as TGTGCCAGCACTTCGACAGGGGTTAATTCACCCCTCCACTTT.

The V gene is TRBV29-1, the J gene TRBJ1-2, with a tentative D call TRBD1 (5 bases). Looked up from germline, CDR1 is SQVTM and CDR2 is ANQGSEA. V gave up 0 bases and J gave up 6 bases, with 8 bases separating them. CDR3 length: 12 amino acids. CDR3 sequence reads: CSVEDQTDGYTF. The CDR3 nucleotides are TGCAGCGTTGAAGATCAGACAGATGGCTACACCTTC.

The genes are TRBV9 and TRBJ1-1; D gene uncertain. V shed 3 bases and J shed 3 bases, with 12 bases lying between them. CDR3 length equals 14 residues. Germline V lookup: CDR1 SGDLS, CDR2 YYNGEE. The CDR3 nucleotides read TGTGCCAGCAGCGCTAGGAACTTACACACTGAAGCTTTCTTT. It yields the protein CASSARNLHTEAFF.

The rearrangement joins TRBV19 to TRBJ1-1; D remains unclear. This CDR3 is built from 15 residues. Trimming removed 2 bases at V and 5 bases at J, with 15 bases between. The germline V gene encodes CDR1 LNHDA and CDR2 SQIVND (reference sequence). The CDR3 region is CASSIKYGGETEAFF. CDR3 sequence (DNA): TGTGCCAGTAGTATAAAATATGGCGGCGAGACTGAAGCTTTCTTT.

This clone was detected only once. The same CDR3 also results from other DNA sequences found in this sample. This rearrangement joins TRBV10-3 to TRBJ1-5; no firm D call. V was pared by 2 bases and J by 1 base, with 3 bases between. The germline V gene has CDR1 ENHRY and CDR2 SYGVKD. The CDR3 totals 13 residues. CDR3 in DNA: TGTGCCATCAGTGAGGAAAGCAATCAGCCCCAGCATTTT. It is translated as CAISEESNQPQHF.

Comments on this clone: Other DNA sequences in the same sample also yield this CDR3. The gene calls are TRBV6-5 and TRBJ1-1, with D maybe TRBD1 (5 bases). Germline assignment: CDR1 MNHEY and CDR2 SVGAGI. The V end was cut by 5 bases, the J end by 2 bases, with 12 bases between. The CDR3 has 14 amino acids. CDR3 sequence (DNA): TGTGCCAGCAGTGTCGGCCAGGGTAACACTGAAGCTTTCTTT. Amino acids: CASSVGQGNTEAFF.

Turning to this clone: In the same sample, other DNA sequences code for this CDR3. The chain couples TRBV4-3 to TRBJ2-3; D is unclear. This CDR3 contains 13 residues. V gave up 0 bases and J gave up 6 bases, with 7 bases separating them. Germline V gene data show CDR1 as LGHNA and CDR2 as YSLEER. CDR3 residues: CASSQDTTDTQYF. The CDR3 DNA follows: TGCGCCAGCAGCCAAGATACGACGGATACGCAGTATTTT.

This clone has a single count. The V gene is TRBV6-1, the J gene TRBJ1-2, with D possibly TRBD1 on 5 matching bases. The germline V and J ends were trimmed by 4 bases and 0 bases, with 18 bases remaining between them. The V gene's germline CDR1 is MNHNS and CDR2 SASEGT. This CDR3 comprises 17 residues. The DNA for the CDR3 is TGTGCCAGCAGTGTAAGAAGTCGGACGGGGCCTAACTATGGCTACACCTTC. Translating it yields CASSVRSRTGPNYGYTF.

V is TRBV6-5 and J is TRBJ2-5; D not resolved. Trimming took off 2 bases at V and 0 bases at J, with 4 bases between the two ends. This CDR3 contains 13 residues. The V gene's germline CDR1 is MNHEY and CDR2 SVGAGI. CDR3 sequence reads: CASSYEDQETQYF. CDR3 bases: TGTGCCAGCAGTTACGAGGACCAAGAGACCCAGTACTTC.

The rearrangement uses TRBV2 and TRBJ1-2; D is ambiguous. Germline V CDR1 and CDR2: SNHLY, FYNNEI. V lost 0 bases and J lost 1, with 18 bases in between. This CDR3 region has 18 residues. This chain's CDR3 is CASSEARKSDYLNYGYTF. As DNA, the CDR3 is TGTGCCAGCAGTGAAGCCCGCAAGTCGGACTATCTTAACTATGGCTACACCTTC.

About this clone: The sample contains more than one DNA sequence encoding this CDR3. The chain employs TRBV27 and TRBJ2-7; 7 bases agree with TRBD1. Germline loops: CDR1 MNHEY, CDR2 SMNVEV (reference sequence). The CDR3 has 11 residues. V trimming: 4 bases; J trimming: 6 bases; junction bases outside the gene matches: 0. The CDR3 loop reads CASSSGGEQYF. In nucleotides, the CDR3 is TGTGCCAGCAGTTCAGGGGGCGAGCAGTACTTC.

This clone was observed a single time. The chain links TRBV6-5 to TRBJ2-5; 7 nucleotides agree with TRBD1. CDR1 is MNHEY, CDR2 SVGAGI, per germline. The CDR3 is 14 amino acids. V was clipped by 9 bases and J by 6 bases; unmatched bases: 13. The CDR3 DNA reads TGTGCCAGTTACAACTCGCCGGGACAGAAGACCCAGTACTTC. This encodes CASYNSPGQKTQYF.

The chain links TRBV5-6 to TRBJ1-1; 10 nucleotides agree with TRBD1. Germline V gives CDR1 SGHDT, CDR2 YYEEEE. Trimming cost V 3 bases and J 4 bases; bases outside gene matches: 9. This CDR3 is built from 16 residues. The CDR3 reads CASSWGTGDEGTEAFF. In nucleotides, the CDR3 is TGTGCCAGCAGCTGGGGGACAGGGGACGAGGGCACTGAAGCTTTCTTT. The variable domain in full, completed from reference TRBV5-6 and TRBJ1-1, reads DAGVTQSPTHLIKTRGQQVTLRCSPKSGHDTVSWYQQALGQGPQFIFQYYEEEERQRGNFPDRFSGHQFPNYSSELNVNALLLGDSALYLCASSWGTGDEGTEAFFGQGTRLTVV.

V usage is TRBV13 and J usage is TRBJ2-7; D is possibly TRBD2 (6 bases). Germline V gene sequence: CDR1 PRHDT, CDR2 FYEKMQ (reference sequence). The CDR3 runs 14 residues. V lost 2 bases and J 6 bases, leaving 14 bases between the germline ends. CDR3 sequence: CASSLTGLQGEQYF. CDR3 nucleotide sequence: TGTGCCAGCAGCTTAACGGGACTGCAGGGCGAGCAGTACTTC.

The V call is TRBV2, the J call TRBJ2-3; 7 bases line up with TRBD1. The length of the CDR3 is 13 residues. J was trimmed by 4 bases and V by 7 bases; bases with no gene match: 5. The germline gives CDR1 SNHLY, CDR2 FYNNEI. In nucleotides, the CDR3 is TGTGCCAGCACGGACAGGAACGCAGATACGCAGTATTTT. Its protein is CASTDRNADTQYF.

CDR3 DNA: TGCGCCAGCAGCCAAGATCTTAGACCCCTTCCCTCCTACGAGCAGTACTTC. Protein: CASSQDLRPLPSYEQYF. The chain couples TRBV4-1 to TRBJ2-7; D remains unclear. Trimming removed 0 bases from V and 0 bases from J, with 15 bases in between. The CDR3 is made up of 17 amino acids. Germline V gene data show CDR1 as MGHRA and CDR2 as YSYEKL.

V and J are TRBV5-1 and TRBJ2-7; weak D call: TRBD2 (7 bases). CDR1 SGHRS and CDR2 YFSETQ come from the germline V gene. The CDR3 has 15 amino acids. The ends were cut back, 6 bases at V and 3 bases at J, with 19 bases in the middle. CDR3 sequence: CASTFGEGGIYEQYF. The CDR3 DNA reads TGCGCCAGCACCTTCGGGGAGGGGGGTATCTACGAGCAGTACTTC.

Details on this clone: The same CDR3 also results from other DNA sequences found in this sample. The V and J genes are TRBV7-9 and TRBJ1-2; 7 nucleotides match TRBD1. The V gene's germline CDR1 is SEHNR and CDR2 FQNEAQ (reference sequence). The junction had 4 bases not matched to a gene; V was cut back by 1 base and J by 2 bases. This CDR3 contains 15 residues. The CDR3 region is CASSLGQGVNYGYTF. CDR3 sequence (DNA): TGTGCCAGCAGCTTAGGTCAGGGGGTAAACTATGGCTACACCTTC.

The rearrangement uses TRBV27 and TRBJ2-1; TRBD2 agrees at 14 bases. J gave up 5 bases and V 3 bases, and 6 bases lay outside the gene matches. Germline V gene data show CDR1 as MNHEY and CDR2 as SMNVEV (reference sequence). The CDR3 is 17 amino acids. The CDR3 loop is CASSLRLAGGPDNEQFF. The CDR3 DNA reads TGTGCCAGCAGTTTGAGACTAGCGGGGGGGCCGGACAATGAGCAGTTCTTC.

The sample holds one count of this clone. This chain uses TRBV29-1 with TRBJ2-3; tentatively, D is TRBD1 (5 bases). The germline V and J ends were trimmed by 6 bases and 4 bases, with 11 bases remaining between them. CDR1 is SQVTM, CDR2 ANQGSEA, per germline. The CDR3 contains 12 residues. The CDR3 sequence is CSVPQGPDTQYF. The CDR3 coding sequence is TGCAGCGTACCCCAGGGCCCAGATACGCAGTATTTT.

This sequence joins TRBV25-1 and TRBJ1-4; D gene uncertain. V lost 3 bases and J 6 bases, leaving 11 bases between the germline ends. The CDR3 sequence is 14 residues long. Germline V gene data show CDR1 as MGHDK and CDR2 as SYGVNS. CDR3 loop: CASSDTPRDEKLFF. DNA for the CDR3: TGTGCCAGCAGTGACACACCGCGAGATGAAAAACTGTTTTTT.

This chain joins TRBV9 and TRBJ2-7, with TRBD1 identical over 7 bases. The germline gives CDR1 SGDLS, CDR2 YYNGEE. CDR3 size: 14 residues. Unmatched junction bases numbered 5, after V lost 2 bases and J lost 3 bases. For the CDR3, the DNA is TGTGCCAGCAGCGTCTCCCGGGACAGCTACGAGCAGTACTTC. Protein sequence: CASSVSRDSYEQYF.